Sequencing of this TCR beta chain was carried out in a study of response to subunit inactivated influenza vaccine. This clonotype was found a few times. The CDR3 consists of 15 residues. V dropped 2 bases and J dropped 5 bases, with 15 bases sitting between them. Per the germline V gene, CDR1 is SGHTA and CDR2 is FQGNSA. TCRdb reanalysed the RT-PCR reads using MiXCR and keeps one entry per CDR3 protein. The sample contains approximately 170,000 distinct CDR3 sequences, approximately 12% of which appear only once. This same sample was also part of a study on T cells expressing NK-cell markers. Per that study: Libraries used 5'RACE template switching adding universal primer site and UMIs. The authors restricted sorting to alpha-beta TCR T cells with an anti-gamma-delta TCR antibody in several experiments.

The chain combines TRBV7-2 with TRBJ2-5; tentatively, D is TRBD1 or TRBD2 (5 bases each). The sequencing here drew on CD8+ T cells sorted from PBMCs, taken 12 days after vaccination. This TCR came from a man over 45 who received an inactivated influenza vaccine. The CDR3 sequence: CASSLWGAEGETQYF. DNA of the CDR3: TGTGCCAGCAGCTTATGGGGTGCAGAGGGGGAGACCCAGTACTTC.